The rows below give T cell receptor beta chains drawn from one sample of a study of blood T cell repertoires in COVID-19. The data were produced by immunoSEQ multiplex PCR, yet TCRdb's version contains in-frame clones alone and is incomplete. The repertoire holds 150,000 to 200,000 clones, approximately 86% seen once, with roughly 9.1% in the top ten. Sequences were obtained from peripheral blood. All receptors derive from a man aged 45-65 years with active or convalescent COVID-19. The conserved cysteine and the conserved F or W are not part of the CDR3 here.

TRBV11-2 ASSWKQGKETQY
TRBV10-3 AISESRGLGTYEQY
TRBV6-1 ASSDTGRVRETQY
TRBV6-5 ASSYWTEMNTEAF
TRBV28 ASNESDRPARETQY
TRBV18 ASSPPVQQETQY
TRBV19 ASSIDFYGELF
TRBV30 AWTGLAIHEQY
TRBV19 ASSIYLPNTEAF
TRBV9 ASSVAGTGRNYGYT
TRBV2 ASRGQTSSYEQY
TRBV18 ASSSNVQADTQY
TRBV7-2 ASSSQMTSGGADTQY
TRBV2 ASSLGQVATNEKLF